The text below deals with one T cell receptor beta chain. This clonotype qualifies as large (0.1 to 1%). Its antigen is still unknown. No quality values exist for individual bases; no much larger clone is one base distant. Rearranged TRB sequences spanning V, D and J segments were amplified in a multiplex touch-down PCR with a mixed TRB-A/B primer pool. Illumina adapters and sample indices were added to the amplicons in two consecutive PCR reactions performed with Phusion HS II polymerase. After gel purification with the NucleoSpin Gel and PCR Clean-up kit, the amplicons were checked using Qubit and an Agilent 2100 Bioanalyzer. The libraries were sequenced on an Illumina MiSeq with 600-cycle, single-indexed, paired-end runs. Under the source paper's analysis protocol: MiXCR versions 2.12 and 3.0.5 were used to process TRB sequences. Each unique CDR3 nucleotide sequence counted as one clone, and only productive sequences with at least two reads were retained. The repertoire metrics were Shannon diversity, evenness, clonality (defined as one minus evenness), and alpha-parameterized diversity profiles covering alpha 0 to 5. The IGoR algorithm was used to calculate generation probabilities of clones in the paired pre- and post-chemotherapy samples. TCRdb trimmed the raw reads at Q25, called clones with MiXCR and kept productive beta chains. Each record represents a unique CDR3 protein, reported with the most common genes and DNA among its rows. For this entry, the V and J calls and clone size follow TCRdb and not the study's own pipeline. This sample gives about a thousand distinct CDR3 sequences in total; approximately 14% of them show up just once. In total, the top ten clones hold around 8.8% of the sample.

This entry comes from a study of T cell repertoires in aging, cancer and after chemotherapy (dated by TCRdb to about 2019). General notes on the study: Six donor age groups were covered, ranging from 30 or younger up to 70 or older, and each group contained at least three individuals. Paired pre- and post-chemotherapy samples in the solid tumor group came from brain tumor (glioblastoma) patients receiving temozolomide-based therapy. The full dataset contained roughly 8.8 million TCR reads. To examine immunoaging and T cell reconstitution after chemotherapy, the study profiled TCR beta repertoires in peripheral blood from healthy donors and cancer patients. Alongside fewer than 100 healthy donors serving as a reference group, the cohort included roughly 220 cancer patients, of whom some 91 had hematological cancers and fewer than 130 had solid cancers.

Genomic DNA extracted from peripheral blood, rather than sorted cells or RNA, was used as the source for amplification of TCR beta rearrangements. Summary of the overall study and its limitations: It was noted by the authors that conclusions about immunological memory after chemotherapy cannot be drawn from the repertoire data. In both cancer cohorts, the median generation probability rose over the chemotherapy interval, which suggests that the repertoire was reconstituted through rebound thymic output. In healthy donors, the decline in TCR diversity with age was mainly explained by loss of richness, whereas in cancer patients loss of evenness was also found to contribute. Significantly lower blood TCR diversity and higher clonality were observed in untreated patients with hematological or solid cancers than in age-matched healthy donors.

V is pared back by 4 bases and J by 5 bases, with 21 bases lying between the germline termini. The germline V gene encodes CDR1 SGHTA and CDR2 FQGNSA. Taken from cysteine to phenylalanine, the CDR3 has 16 residues. Kept here is only the CDR3 DNA, which spans 48 bases and is read in frame from base 1. The V and J segments used are TRBV7-2 and TRBJ2-7; the D gene is perhaps TRBD2, on 5 matching bases. Input material: blood. This clonotype was sampled from a human donor with a solid tumor. The CDR3 region reads CASSSNLGLSPNEQYF. In nucleotide form, the sequence is TGTGCCAGCAGCTCGAATTTAGGACTCTCCCCCAACGAGCAGTACTTC. Here the CDR3 is joined to the reference TRBV7-2 and TRBJ2-7 genes, and the full variable domain is: GAGVSQSPSNKVTEKGKDVELRCDPISGHTALYWYRQSLGQGLEFLIYFQGNSAPDKSGLPSDRFSAERTGGSVSTLTIQRTQQEDSAVYLCASSSNLGLSPNEQYFGPGTRLTVT.